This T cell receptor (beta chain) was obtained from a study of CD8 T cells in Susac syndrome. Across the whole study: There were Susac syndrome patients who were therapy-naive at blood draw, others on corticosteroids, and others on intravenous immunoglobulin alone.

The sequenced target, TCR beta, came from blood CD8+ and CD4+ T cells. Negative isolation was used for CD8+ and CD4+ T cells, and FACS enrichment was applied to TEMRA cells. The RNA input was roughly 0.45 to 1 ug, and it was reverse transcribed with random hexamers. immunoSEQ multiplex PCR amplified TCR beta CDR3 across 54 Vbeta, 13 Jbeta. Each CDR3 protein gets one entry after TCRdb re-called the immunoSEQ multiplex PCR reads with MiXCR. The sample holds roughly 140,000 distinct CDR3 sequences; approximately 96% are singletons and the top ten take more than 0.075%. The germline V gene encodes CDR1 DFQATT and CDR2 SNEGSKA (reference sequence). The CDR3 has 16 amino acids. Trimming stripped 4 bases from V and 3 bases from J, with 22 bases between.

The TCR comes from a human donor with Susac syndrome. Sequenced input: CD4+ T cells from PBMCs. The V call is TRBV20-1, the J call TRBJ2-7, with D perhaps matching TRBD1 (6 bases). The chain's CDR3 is CSATLLDSKSSYEQYF. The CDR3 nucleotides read TGCAGTGCTACGTTACTGGACAGCAAGTCTAGCTACGAGCAGTACTTC.